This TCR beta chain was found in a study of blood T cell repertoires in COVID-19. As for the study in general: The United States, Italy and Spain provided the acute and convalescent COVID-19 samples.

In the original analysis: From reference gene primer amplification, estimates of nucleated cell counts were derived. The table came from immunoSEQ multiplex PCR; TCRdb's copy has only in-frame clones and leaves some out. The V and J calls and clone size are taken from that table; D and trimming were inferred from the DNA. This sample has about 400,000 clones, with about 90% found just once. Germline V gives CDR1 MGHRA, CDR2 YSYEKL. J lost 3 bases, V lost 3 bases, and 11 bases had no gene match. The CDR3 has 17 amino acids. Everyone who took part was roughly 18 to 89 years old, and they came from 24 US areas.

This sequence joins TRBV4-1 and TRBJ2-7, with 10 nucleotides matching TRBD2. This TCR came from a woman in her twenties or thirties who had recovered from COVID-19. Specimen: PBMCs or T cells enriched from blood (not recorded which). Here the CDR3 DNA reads TGCGCCAGCAGCCAGGACTCTAGCGGGGGCCTCTTCTACGAGCAGTACTTC. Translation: CASSQDSSGGLFYEQYF.